This T cell receptor beta chain emerged from a study of shared clonotypes between healthy human individuals (dated by TCRdb to 2018 to 2020). As for the study more broadly: A few men and a couple of women, aged 18 to 49 years, made up the cohort. For each donor, CD4 naive and CD4 memory were each run on three plates, CD8 naive on two plates, and CD8 memory on one plate. To estimate repertoire size and how much clonotype sharing occurs between individuals, the study deeply sequenced the blood TCR repertoires of 5 or 6 healthy adults. Different laboratories and diverse techniques were used to prepare libraries and sequence TCR repertoires, to increase sequencing depth and limit assay-specific biases. Per donor, leukapheresis produced somewhere between about 0.85 and 9.5 billion PBMCs. What the study reported, not specific to this receptor: Pairwise subsampling led to the expectation that sequencing depth would affect the degree of clonotype sharing among donors. Across a few donors, roughly 5.1% of naive CD4, around 3.5% of naive CD8, about 2.3% of memory CD4, and under 0.45% of memory CD8 clonotypes were shared. Sampling was restricted to blood, and TCR repertoires in tissue are likely to differ from TCR repertoires in blood. Incomplete sequencing was indicated by rarefaction of sorted-subset datasets, despite the large sequencing depth. Naive subsets generally had larger estimated clonotype richness than memory subsets. Because the study included only a small number of donors, the genetic and exposure-history diversity represented was limited. Clonotypes shared by all four sorted-subset donors showed higher generation probabilities than non-shared clonotypes.

The donors were healthy, HIV-negative adults who had no recently reported acute infections or vaccinations. Only Caucasian adults living in Nashville, Tennessee, USA were represented among the donors. CD4+ T cells were enriched by magnetic negative selection, after which naive cells were positively selected on CD45RA and the negative fraction was taken as the memory subset. Blood was collected by leukapheresis, and PBMCs were isolated by Ficoll-Histopaque density gradient centrifugation and then cryopreserved in liquid nitrogen vapor phase. Purity and quantity of every magnetically sorted T cell population were checked by analytical flow cytometry. Each sorted fraction had its genomic DNA isolated and then quantified by UV absorbance on a Nanodrop 2000c. TCR CDR3 regions were amplified from genomic DNA by multiplex PCR using the deep immunoSEQ assay. Extracted genomic DNA from each cell subset was spread evenly across all wells of several immunoSEQ 96-well plates, with each plate serving as a replicate. Each replicate PCR for sorted subsets received about 180 ng genomic DNA, equal to roughly 30,000 T cell genomes. The purified libraries were quantified using a Qubit 3.0 fluorometer, sized with a Bioanalyzer 2100, and then quantified again using the KAPA Library Quantification kit. Each immunoSEQ 96-well plate was sequenced on its own single-read 150-cycle Illumina NextSeq 550 flow cell. The original methods were these. Because only junctional sequences without quality scores were contained in the immunoSEQ output, filtering matching that applied to full-length reads could not be performed. To assign V/J genes and CDR3, sequences were annotated against IMGT germline references using PyIR, a Python wrapper for IgBLAST v1.9. Reads were removed for weak V/J assignments (E-value above 1e-6), missing CDR3, stop codons, out-of-frame junctions, or ambiguous translated residues. V3J clonotypes were defined by identical inferred V gene, J gene, and CDR3 amino acid sequence. To compute the percentage overlap between repertoires, the number of shared unique clonotypes was divided by the size of the smaller repertoire. Repertoire richness was assessed with RTK rarefaction, the Chao1 estimator, and Recon v2.1 estimates of unobserved clonotypes. Generation probabilities were computed with OLGA for all TCRbeta clonotypes obtained by the gDNA method from a few donors. TCRdb holds this immuneACCESS table with in-frame rearrangements only. Some clones are missing; in checked studies, unresolved V genes explain under half, and the rest has no known cause. That table gives V, J and clone size, and the DNA gave D and trimming. This sample holds 2 million to 2.5 million clones; about nine tenths were observed only once. The ten largest clonotypes hold 0.3% to 0.45% of the sample.

Regarding this clone: What this receptor recognizes is not known. No much larger clone is present one base from it, and per-base qualities are unavailable.

There are 13 amino acids in the CDR3, from cysteine to phenylalanine inclusive. Solely the CDR3 DNA is kept, with 39 bases framed from the first base. Taken from the germline V gene (reference sequence), the CDR1 and CDR2 loops are LNHDA and SQIVND. V and J are truncated by 3 bases and 2 bases respectively, leaving an intervening sequence of 7 bases. The rearranged chain carries TRBV19 and TRBJ1-1; no confident D gene assignment can be made. The sample comprised naive CD4+ T cells from PBMCs. Reading the label with the study, this specimen's cell subset or site is: CD45RA+ positively selected. The TCR was taken from a man younger than 35 in good health. Some clones in this sample may be carry-over from other donors' samples. The DNA is TGTGCCAGTAGTATTGTGAAAAACACTGAAGCTTTCTTT. This yields the protein CASSIVKNTEAFF.